These 14 T cell receptor beta chains came from one sample sequenced in a study of T and B cells in COVID-19 patients (dated by TCRdb to 2018 to 2020). The run used an Illumina MiSeq. TRB rearrangements were amplified by multiplex PCR with BIOMED2 TRB-A/B primer pools. TCRdb passed the public sequencing reads through fastp at Q25 and MiXCR, retaining productive beta sequences. For every CDR3 protein sequence, its rows merge into one entry that carries the most common genes and DNA. In this sample the table shows about 1,300 distinct CDR3 sequences, about 25% of which occur a single time. 25% to 35% of the sample lies in the top ten. Genomic DNA extracted from blood, in amounts of roughly 250-500 ng, served as the starting material for amplifying TRB repertoires. Sequencing input: blood. Receptors were obtained from a human donor with active COVID-19.

Comment on this clonotype: A single base separates this from a much larger clone, so it may be a read error. The V gene is TRBV19, the J gene TRBJ1-2; D might be TRBD1 (6 bases). The CDR3 runs to 14 residues. V was clipped by 5 bases and J by 4 bases, with 14 bases between them. Germline lookup yields CDR1 LNHDA and CDR2 SQIVND (reference sequence). The CDR3 nucleotides read TGTGCCAGTAGTCGCGACAGGTCCTCCTATGGCTACACCTTC. Its protein is CASSRDRSSYGYTF.

This clonotype is large in the sample. V and J are TRBV19 and TRBJ2-1; 8 bases fit TRBD2. Looked up from germline, CDR1 is LNHDA and CDR2 is SQIVND (reference sequence). The CDR3 is 14 amino acids. V dropped 6 bases and J dropped 5; count of bases not matched to a gene: 6. CDR3 protein: CASSSGLGNNEQFF. CDR3 nucleotides: TGTGCCAGTAGCTCGGGACTAGGCAACAATGAGCAGTTCTTC.

This clonotype is categorized as medium-sized. V gene TRBV30 combines with J gene TRBJ2-6, with a tentative D call TRBD1 (6 bases). From germline, CDR1 is GTSNPN and CDR2 SVGIG (reference sequence). V lost 2 bases and J lost 0, with 11 bases in between. The CDR3 length is 16 residues. The CDR3 DNA reads as TGTGCCTGGAGTATATTCAGGGGCTCTGGGGCCAACGTCCTGACTTTC. Translating gives CAWSIFRGSGANVLTF. The complete variable domain, with remaining parts taken from reference TRBV30 and TRBJ2-6, reads SQTIHQWPATLVQPVGSPLSLECTVEGTSNPNLYWYRQAAGRGLQLLFYSVGIGQISSEVPQNLSASRPQDRQFILSSKKLLLSDSGFYLCAWSIFRGSGANVLTFGAGSRLTVL.

This clonotype is termed medium-sized. This chain links TRBV29-1 with TRBJ1-3; D call uncertain. The CDR3 totals 15 residues. V was shortened by 8 bases and J by 0 bases, with 17 bases between the two germline ends. Germline V CDR1 and CDR2: SQVTM, ANQGSEA. DNA for the CDR3: TGCAGCCCCAACCCGGGTCTAGACTCTGGAAACACCATATATTTT. It yields the protein CSPNPGLDSGNTIYF.

In this sample, this clonotype is large (0.1 to 1%). The V call is TRBV19, the J call TRBJ2-1; D remains unclear. The V and J ends lost 8 bases and 1 base respectively, with 3 bases between them. In germline, CDR1 is LNHDA, CDR2 SQIVND (reference sequence). The length of the CDR3 is 11 residues. DNA of the CDR3: TGTGCCAGTCTATCCTACAATGAGCAGTTCTTC. Protein sequence: CASLSYNEQFF. The whole variable domain, remainder taken from reference TRBV19 and TRBJ2-1, is DGGITQSPKYLFRKEGQNVTLSCEQNLNHDAMYWYRQDPGQGLRLIYYSQIVNDFQKGDIAEGYSVSREKKESFPLTVTSAQKNPTAFYLCASLSYNEQFFGPGTRLTVL.

By proportion, this clonotype is medium-sized (0.01 to 0.1%). V gene TRBV6-2 or TRBV6-3 combines with J gene TRBJ2-7, with 9 nucleotides matching TRBD2. The CDR3 runs 15 residues. CDR1 is MNHEY and CDR2 is SVGEGT in the germline V gene. After removal of 2 bases from V and 3 bases from J, the junction contained 5 bases not matched to a gene. This chain's CDR3 is CASSYVAGAIYEQYF. The CDR3 DNA follows: TGTGCCAGCAGTTACGTAGCGGGAGCTATCTACGAGCAGTACTTC.

This clonotype is large by share. The genes are TRBV12-3 or TRBV12-4 and TRBJ2-3; D ambiguous. The CDR3 extends over 13 amino acids. Trimming cost V 0 bases and J 5 bases, with 6 bases left between them. CDR3 protein: CASSLAQKDTQYF. The CDR3 coding sequence is TGTGCCAGCAGTTTAGCGCAAAAAGATACGCAGTATTTT.

The rearrangement joins TRBV7-9 to TRBJ1-2; TRBD1 matches at 11 bases. The CDR3 has 15 amino acids. The V gene end was trimmed by 7 bases and the J gene end by 4 bases; junction bases not matched to a gene: 8. CDR1 and CDR2 from the germline V gene are SEHNR and FQNEAQ (reference sequence). The CDR3 sequence is CASTEIGQGAYGYTF. The DNA of the CDR3 is TGTGCCAGCACAGAAATCGGACAGGGGGCCTATGGCTACACCTTC.

By share, this clonotype ranks as medium-sized. The V call is TRBV6-5, the J call TRBJ2-1; D unclear. Germline V lookup: CDR1 MNHEY, CDR2 SVGAGI. V lost 4 bases and J 7 bases, leaving 11 bases between the germline ends. The CDR3 runs 13 residues. The chain's CDR3 is CASSSSFPNEQFF. The CDR3 nucleotides read TGTGCCAGCAGTTCCTCGTTCCCGAATGAGCAGTTCTTC.

This rearrangement joins TRBV10-3 to TRBJ2-5; TRBD2 agrees at 9 bases. The CDR3 extends over 20 amino acids. V was clipped by 0 bases and J by 5 bases; unmatched bases: 19. From germline, CDR1 is ENHRY and CDR2 SYGVKD. The CDR3 sequence: CAISESPGVSGGFPGETQYF. CDR3 nucleotide sequence: TGTGCCATCAGTGAGTCGCCGGGGGTTAGCGGGGGCTTTCCAGGCGAGACCCAGTACTTC.

This clonotype is labeled large (0.1 to 1%). This sequence joins TRBV13 and TRBJ2-7, with D tentatively TRBD2 (5 bases). The CDR3 covers 14 residues. Trimming left V 1 base short and J 7 bases short, with 14 bases between. Per the germline V gene, CDR1 is PRHDT and CDR2 is FYEKMQ (reference sequence). The CDR3 protein is CASSLEGGPLEQYF. CDR3 sequence (DNA): TGTGCCAGCAGCTTAGAAGGCGGGCCCTTGGAGCAGTACTTC.

This sequence joins TRBV7-9 and TRBJ2-1; the match to TRBD2 covers 13 bases. The CDR3 consists of 17 residues. V lost 5 bases, J lost 6 bases, and 10 bases stayed unmatched. Germline lookup yields CDR1 SEHNR and CDR2 FQNEAQ (reference sequence). In nucleotides, the CDR3 is TGTGCCAGCAGCGCCATAAAAGGACTAGCGGGAGTCAATGAGCAGTTCTTC. It translates to CASSAIKGLAGVNEQFF.

This clonotype is medium-sized in the sample. This chain links TRBV7-9 with TRBJ2-1; TRBD1 aligns across 10 bases. Germline trimming cut 7 bases from V and 10 bases from J; bases unmatched to any gene: 10. There are 14 residues in the CDR3. Germline CDR1 SEHNR, CDR2 FQNEAQ (reference sequence). The CDR3 region has the DNA TGTGCCAGCACTCAACCGGGACAGGGGATGGAGCAGTTCTTC. Translating it yields CASTQPGQGMEQFF.

The rearrangement links TRBV11-1 to TRBJ2-1; tentative D call: TRBD1 (7 bases). The germline V gene encodes CDR1 SGHAT and CDR2 FQDESV (reference sequence). CDR3 size: 15 residues. Trimming took off 4 bases at V and 1 base at J, with 11 bases between the two ends. For the CDR3, the DNA is TGTGCCAGCAGCTCAGGGGGGAGATCCTACAATGAGCAGTTCTTC. It yields the protein CASSSGGRSYNEQFF.